Sequencing of this TCR beta chain was carried out in a study of control samples from healthy donors and cancer patients. The V end lost 7 bases, the J end lost 1 base, and 13 bases lay between the germline ends. From germline, CDR1 is SNHLY and CDR2 FYNNEI. This CDR3 is 15 amino acids long. The protocol was immunoSEQ multiplex PCR, while the TCRdb copy is restricted to in-frame clones and leaves out a portion. The sample gives 120,000 or so clones, roughly 91% of which show up once; over 6.5% is in the top ten. The chain links TRBV2 to TRBJ2-2; maybe TRBD1 (6 bases). This clonotype originated in a man aged 35 to 55 in good health. Input material: blood. The CDR3 coding sequence is TGTGCCAGCACTAGACCGGGACAGAACACCGGGGAGCTGTTTTTT. It encodes CASTRPGQNTGELFF.